This TCR beta chain was identified in a study of T cells in Graves' hyperthyroidism and ophthalmopathy. Study-level results: Before onset, ophthalmopathy was predicted by the model a median around 6.5 months earlier. From stable hyperthyroidism, ophthalmopathy was separated by a 13 V-J model.

Germline trimming cut 4 bases from V and 7 bases from J; bases unmatched to any gene: 7. Germline V lookup: CDR1 LNHDA, CDR2 SQIVND (reference sequence). CDR3 length equals 15 residues. Amplification targeted TCR beta CDR3 regions from RNA transcripts. HTBI primers drove first-round RT-PCR of the TCR CDR3. A single record per CDR3 protein comes from TCRdb applying MiXCR to the multiplex PCR reads. Of over 450,000 distinct CDR3 sequences detected, about 15% appear once; the ten largest clones hold 17%. This clonotype was recorded a few times. Its target is unknown. Exclusion of a patient resulted from uncontrolled infection, other autoimmune disease, pregnancy or lactation.

V usage is TRBV19 and J usage is TRBJ1-4, with TRBD1 identical over 9 bases. Input material: blood. The clonotype comes from a young woman with Graves' ophthalmopathy. CDR3 sequence: CASSTLDRGGEKLFF. CDR3 bases: TGTGCCAGTAGTACCTTGGACAGGGGAGGTGAAAAACTGTTTTTT.